This TCR beta chain was retrieved from a study of T cells in Graves' hyperthyroidism and ophthalmopathy. Overall study findings and caveats: Blood shared most expanded thyroid clonotypes above 0.001. It was a median approximately 6 months before onset that the model predicted ophthalmopathy.

Template material for amplifying TCR beta CDR3 regions consisted of RNA transcripts. A first-round RT-PCR of the TCR CDR3 used the HTBI primer set. Via MiXCR, TCRdb re-called the multiplex PCR reads, giving one row per CDR3 protein. This table holds some 600,000 distinct CDR3 sequences, 46% found once. Germline assignment: CDR1 MNHNY and CDR2 SVGAGI (reference sequence). The CDR3 is 13 amino acids. V gave up 5 bases and J gave up 9 bases, with 11 bases separating them. With respect to this clonotype: Its specificity is not known.

Absent ophthalmopathy progression within 18 months defined stable Graves' hyperthyroidism. Exclusion followed for patients with uncontrolled infection, other autoimmune disease, pregnancy or lactation. Sequenced: peripheral blood or thyroid tissue (not recorded which). J is TRBJ1-6 and V is TRBV6-6; D possibly corresponds to TRBD1 (5 bases). The source is a woman under 30 with Graves' hyperthyroidism. CDR3 in DNA: TGTGCCAGCAGTGAAGCAGGGTCTTCACCCCTCCACTTT. Translation: CASSEAGSSPLHF.